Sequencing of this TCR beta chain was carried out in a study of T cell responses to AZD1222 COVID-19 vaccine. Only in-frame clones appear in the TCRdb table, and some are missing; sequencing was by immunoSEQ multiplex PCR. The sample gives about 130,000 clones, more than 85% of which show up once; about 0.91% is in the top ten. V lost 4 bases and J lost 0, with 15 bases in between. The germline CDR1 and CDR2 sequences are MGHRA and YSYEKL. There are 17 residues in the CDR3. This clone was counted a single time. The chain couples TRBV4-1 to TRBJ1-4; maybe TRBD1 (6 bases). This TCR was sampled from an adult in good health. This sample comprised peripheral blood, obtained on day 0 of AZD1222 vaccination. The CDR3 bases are TGCGCCAGCAGCCGGAGGGGACAAACGGCAACTAATGAAAAACTGTTTTTT. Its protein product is CASSRRGQTATNEKLFF.